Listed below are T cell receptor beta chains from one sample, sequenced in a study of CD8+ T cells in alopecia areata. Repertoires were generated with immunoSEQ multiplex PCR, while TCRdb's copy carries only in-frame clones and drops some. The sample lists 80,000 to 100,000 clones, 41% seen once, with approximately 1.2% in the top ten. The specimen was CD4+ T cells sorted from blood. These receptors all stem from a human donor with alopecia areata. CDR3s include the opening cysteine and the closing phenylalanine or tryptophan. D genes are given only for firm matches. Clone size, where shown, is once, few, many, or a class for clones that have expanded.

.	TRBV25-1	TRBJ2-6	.	CASSESQGANVLTF	TGTGCCAGCAGTGAATCCCAAGGGGCCAACGTCCTGACTTTC
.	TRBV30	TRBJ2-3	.	CASSTLKGTTDTQYF	TGTGCCTCCTCAACCCTGAAGGGGACCACAGATACGCAGTATTTT
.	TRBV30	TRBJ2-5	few	CAWSVDQETQYF	TGTGCCTGGAGTGTAGACCAAGAGACCCAGTACTTC
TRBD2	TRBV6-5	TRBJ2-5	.	CASSYGGSAETQYF	TGTGCCAGCAGTTACGGCGGGAGTGCGGAGACCCAGTACTTC
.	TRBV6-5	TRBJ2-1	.	CASSSLINEQFF	TGTGCCAGCAGTTCACTCATCAATGAGCAGTTCTTC
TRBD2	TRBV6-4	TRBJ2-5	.	CARLAAQETQYF	TGTGCCAGACTAGCGGCCCAAGAGACCCAGTACTTC
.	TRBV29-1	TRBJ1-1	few	CSVQDMPKDTEAFF	TGCAGCGTTCAGGACATGCCTAAGGACACTGAAGCTTTCTTT
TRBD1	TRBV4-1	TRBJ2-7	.	CASSQPTGGRNEQYF	TGCGCCAGCAGCCAACCAACAGGGGGACGTAACGAGCAGTACTTC
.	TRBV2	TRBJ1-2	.	CASSDWTETYGYTF	TGTGCCAGCAGTGATTGGACAGAAACCTATGGCTACACCTTC
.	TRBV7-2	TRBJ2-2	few	CASSLGRRAGELFF	TGTGCCAGCAGCTTGGGTAGGCGCGCCGGGGAGCTGTTTTTT